These 26 T cell receptor beta chains originate from one sample sequenced in a study of chronic HIV infection and antiretroviral therapy. TCRdb reanalysed the 5' RACE reads using MiXCR and keeps one entry per CDR3 protein. The table shows more than 40,000 distinct CDR3 sequences, with 19% occurring only once. Sequencing was performed on peripheral blood. These receptors all come from an adult who had HIV and had not received antiretroviral therapy, or was an uninfected healthy control (not recorded which).

This clonotype was seen a handful of times. The chain recombines TRBV18 with TRBJ2-1, with 9 bases matching TRBD1. The CDR3 contains 13 residues. Germline V gene lookup returns CDR1 KGHSH and CDR2 LQKENI. The trim removed 6 bases at V and 8 bases at J, leaving 5 bases unmatched. This CDR3 reads CASSGQGWDEQFF. CDR3 nucleotide sequence: TGTGCCAGCTCCGGACAGGGGTGGGATGAGCAGTTCTTC.

This chain links TRBV3-1 with TRBJ2-7, with no clear D. The CDR3 covers 13 residues. CDR1 LGHDT and CDR2 YNNKEL come from the germline V gene (reference sequence). Trimming took 5 bases from V and 0 from J, leaving 8 bases between them. In DNA, the CDR3 is TGTGCCAGCAGCGCTCGTCCCTCCTACGAGCAGTACTTC. Translated: CASSARPSYEQYF.

This chain joins TRBV28 and TRBJ2-1; D remains ambiguous. The germline gives CDR1 MDHEN, CDR2 SYDVKM. This CDR3 has 14 amino acids. V lost 3 bases and J 1 base, leaving 7 bases between the germline ends. The DNA for the CDR3 is TGTGCCAGCAGTTTCTTAGGGTCCTACAATGAGCAGTTCTTC. This translates into CASSFLGSYNEQFF.

This clonotype was observed at least ten times. The CDR3 reads CASSYRGLAEAFF. CDR3 DNA: TGTGCCAGCAGTTACAGGGGGCTCGCTGAAGCTTTCTTT. The chain has TRBV2 and TRBJ1-1; TRBD1 agrees at 9 bases. The V gene's germline CDR1 is SNHLY and CDR2 FYNNEI. This CDR3 is 13 amino acids long. The J segment lost 6 bases and the V segment lost 5 bases, leaving 4 bases of the junction unmatched.

As DNA, the CDR3 is TGTGCCAGCAGCTTAGATGGGACAGGGGGATTCTGGAGCACAGATACGCAGTATTTT. It encodes CASSLDGTGGFWSTDTQYF. The chain links TRBV11-2 to TRBJ2-3; 11 nucleotides match TRBD1. This CDR3 comprises 19 residues. V was pared by 0 bases and J by 0 bases, with 8 bases of the junction left unmatched. Germline lookup yields CDR1 SGHAT and CDR2 FQNNGV.

There are a few counts of this clonotype. V is TRBV20-1 and J is TRBJ2-1, with TRBD1 matching over 9 bases. The CDR3 loop spans 13 amino acids. CDR1 and CDR2 (germline): DFQATT, SNEGSKA (reference sequence). Trimming at V came to 6 bases and at J to 5 bases, leaving 5 bases not matched to a gene. In nucleotides, the CDR3 is TGCAGTGCCGGGACAGGGATTAACAATGAGCAGTTCTTC. Translation gives CSAGTGINNEQFF.

The chain's CDR3 is CASRGAINSGNTIYF. The CDR3 DNA reads TGTGCCAGCAGGGGAGCCATTAACTCTGGAAACACCATATATTTT. The chain recombines TRBV6-6 with TRBJ1-3, with no clear D. Per the germline V gene, CDR1 is MNHNY and CDR2 is SVGAGI (reference sequence). Trimming removed 6 bases from V and 0 bases from J, with 12 bases in between. This CDR3 has 15 amino acids.

CDR3 loop: CASSEQGAGEQYF. Written as DNA, the CDR3 is TGTGCCAGTAGTGAACAGGGGGCTGGGGAGCAGTACTTC. The chain carries TRBV19 and TRBJ2-7; TRBD1 matches at 9 bases. J was trimmed by 7 bases and V by 5 bases; bases with no gene match: 6. This CDR3 region has 13 residues. The germline CDR1 and CDR2 sequences are LNHDA and SQIVND (reference sequence). The variable domain in full, with the rest retrieved from reference TRBV19 and TRBJ2-7, is DGGITQSPKYLFRKEGQNVTLSCEQNLNHDAMYWYRQDPGQGLRLIYYSQIVNDFQKGDIAEGYSVSREKKESFPLTVTSAQKNPTAFYLCASSEQGAGEQYFGPGTRLTVT.

This clonotype was found a few times. The CDR3 loop reads CASSLTRYEQYF. DNA of the CDR3: TGCGCCAGCAGCTTGACGAGGTACGAGCAGTACTTC. The chain is built from TRBV5-1 and TRBJ2-7, with D unresolved. CDR3 length equals 12 residues. Germline CDR1 reads SGHRS; CDR2 reads YFSETQ. V was pared by 1 base and J by 4 bases, with 6 bases between.

This clonotype appeared a few times. The chain has TRBV5-1 and TRBJ2-3, with 7 bases matching TRBD2. Germline V lookup: CDR1 SGHRS, CDR2 YFSETQ. This CDR3 has 17 amino acids. V lost 0 bases to trimming and J lost 2 bases; unmatched junction nucleotides: 9. CDR3: CASSLATLAALTDTQYF. The DNA of the CDR3 is TGCGCCAGCAGCTTGGCCACCCTAGCGGCCCTCACAGATACGCAGTATTTT.

CDR3 protein: CASSRERTSGTYNEQFF. The CDR3 DNA reads TGTGCCAGCAGCCGGGAGAGGACTAGCGGAACCTACAATGAGCAGTTCTTC. The V call is TRBV3-1, the J call TRBJ2-1; TRBD2 matches at 10 bases. The length of the CDR3 is 17 residues. V shed 4 bases and J 2 bases; nucleotides not matched to a gene: 8. Germline assignment: CDR1 LGHDT and CDR2 YNNKEL (reference sequence).

The gene calls are TRBV20-1 and TRBJ2-3, with no clear D. The CDR3 runs to 15 residues. Trimming removed 2 bases from V and 3 bases from J, with 15 bases in between. Germline-derived CDR1 and CDR2 are DFQATT and SNEGSKA (reference sequence). The chain's CDR3 is CSARLLAPRTDTQYF. Written as DNA, the CDR3 is TGCAGTGCTAGACTCCTGGCCCCGAGGACAGATACGCAGTATTTT.

The chain employs TRBV28 and TRBJ2-3; D not certain. The CDR3 has 15 amino acids. The germline V gene encodes CDR1 MDHEN and CDR2 SYDVKM. V gave up 0 bases and J gave up 5 bases, with 12 bases separating them. The CDR3 is CASSLWSVLGDTQYF. CDR3 bases: TGTGCCAGCAGTTTATGGTCCGTTCTTGGAGATACGCAGTATTTT.

V is TRBV5-1 and J is TRBJ1-2; D is perhaps TRBD1 (6 bases). CDR3 length: 14 amino acids. The germline V gene encodes CDR1 SGHRS and CDR2 YFSETQ. Trimming stripped 7 bases from V and 8 bases from J, with 21 bases between. CDR3 sequence reads: CASSAFQGTGGYTF. CDR3 nucleotides: TGCGCCAGCTCAGCTTTCCAGGGGACGGGCGGCTACACCTTC.

This clonotype has more than one count but fewer than ten. This chain connects TRBV7-9 to TRBJ2-3, with no clear D. This CDR3 is 15 amino acids long. Germline-derived CDR1 and CDR2 are SEHNR and FQNEAQ (reference sequence). V was pared by 1 base and J by 3 bases, with 11 bases between. CDR3 coding DNA: TGTGCCAGCAGCTTAGGTCACCTTCAAACAGATACGCAGTATTTT. Encoded protein: CASSLGHLQTDTQYF.

CDR3 in amino acids: CASLAPPYEQFF. The CDR3 DNA reads as TGTGCCAGCTTAGCCCCACCTTATGAGCAGTTCTTC. The rearrangement links TRBV6-6 to TRBJ2-1, with no clear D. V shed 8 bases and J shed 8 bases, with 13 bases lying between them. The CDR3 totals 12 residues. Germline CDR1 reads MNHNY; CDR2 reads SVGAGI (reference sequence).

This clonotype appeared many times. V usage is TRBV11-2 and J usage is TRBJ2-5; 8 nucleotides match TRBD2. Germline CDR1 is SGHAT and CDR2 is FQNNGV. V was clipped by 8 bases and J by 1 base; unmatched bases: 6. The CDR3 has 14 amino acids. CDR3 residues: CASGRLAGQETQYF. CDR3 nucleotides: TGTGCCAGCGGACGGCTAGCGGGCCAAGAGACCCAGTACTTC.

V and J are TRBV28 and TRBJ1-1; D gene uncertain. V lost 6 bases and J lost 7, with 21 bases in between. The CDR3 is made up of 15 amino acids. The germline V gene has CDR1 MDHEN and CDR2 SYDVKM. CDR3 nucleotide sequence: TGTGCCAGCAGCGTTAAGGACGCGCTCGGGGTTGAAGCTTTCTTT. Translating it yields CASSVKDALGVEAFF.

The table lists this clonotype with a few counts. The chain couples TRBV7-6 to TRBJ2-7; 10 nucleotides agree with TRBD2. Germline loops: CDR1 SGHVS, CDR2 FNYEAQ. V lost 4 bases, J lost 9 bases, and 9 bases stayed unmatched. The CDR3 runs to 14 residues. In nucleotides, the CDR3 is TGTGCCAGCAGCTCCACTAGCGGGATAGGTTGGCAGTACTTC. As protein: CASSSTSGIGWQYF.

This clonotype has only a few counts. This sequence joins TRBV20-1 and TRBJ1-1, with a possible D match to TRBD1 (5 bases). The CDR3 loop spans 15 amino acids. V was shortened by 2 bases and J by 1 base, with 14 bases between the two germline ends. Germline V gives CDR1 DFQATT, CDR2 SNEGSKA (reference sequence). CDR3 loop: CSARRGGRTNTEAFF. DNA for the CDR3: TGCAGTGCTAGACGGGGGGGACGGACGAACACTGAAGCTTTCTTT.

This clonotype has a handful of counts. V and J are TRBV28 and TRBJ1-4, with no clear D. The CDR3 has 13 residues. Trimming removed 6 bases from V and 10 bases from J, with 15 bases in between. Germline V lookup: CDR1 MDHEN, CDR2 SYDVKM. The CDR3 here is CASRSTGSGKLFF. In DNA, the CDR3 is TGTGCCAGCAGGTCGACGGGTTCGGGAAAACTGTTTTTT. The whole variable domain, remainder taken from reference TRBV28 and TRBJ1-4, is DVKVTQSSRYLVKRTGEKVFLECVQDMDHENMFWYRQDPGLGLRLIYFSYDVKMKEKGDIPEGYSVSREKKERFSLILESASTNQTSMYLCASRSTGSGKLFFGSGTQLSVL.

This chain joins TRBV3-1 and TRBJ2-7; D is uncertain. The CDR3 totals 16 residues. Germline CDR1 is LGHDT and CDR2 is YNNKEL (reference sequence). V was pared by 4 bases and J by 4 bases, with 20 bases between. The CDR3 region is CASSPQGRRDMYEQYF. The DNA for the CDR3 is TGTGCCAGCAGCCCACAAGGCCGGCGAGATATGTACGAGCAGTACTTC.

The rearrangement links TRBV28 to TRBJ1-1, with D possibly TRBD1 on 5 matching bases. Germline CDR1 reads MDHEN; CDR2 reads SYDVKM. This CDR3 spans 17 amino acids. V lost 6 bases to trimming and J lost 0 bases, with 20 bases between them. The CDR3 sequence is CASRPGPLLVLNTEAFF. CDR3 nucleotides: TGTGCCAGCAGGCCGGGACCACTCCTCGTTTTGAACACTGAAGCTTTCTTT.

This clonotype turned up a few times. The rearrangement joins TRBV20-1 to TRBJ2-1; 7 bases map to TRBD1. The CDR3 covers 15 residues. Germline values: CDR1 DFQATT, CDR2 SNEGSKA (reference sequence). With 2 bases clipped from V and 6 bases from J, the junction kept 10 bases outside the gene matches. CDR3 in DNA: TGCAGTGCTAGACAGGGGGACCCTCCTGTCAATGAGCAGTTCTTC. It codes for CSARQGDPPVNEQFF.

This clonotype has only a few counts. This chain connects TRBV28 to TRBJ2-7; no firm D call. The CDR3 is made up of 12 amino acids. The germline V gene encodes CDR1 MDHEN and CDR2 SYDVKM. With 3 bases removed from V and 5 bases from J, the gap between germline ends came to 8 bases. CDR3 nucleotide sequence: TGTGCCAGCAGTTTCGGTAGGGACGAGCAGTACTTC. Its translation: CASSFGRDEQYF.

V gene TRBV12-3 or TRBV12-4 combines with J gene TRBJ2-3; 7 bases map to TRBD2. The length of the CDR3 is 17 residues. Losses at the gene ends were 5 bases for V and 2 bases for J; bases not matched to a gene: 13. CDR3 nucleotide sequence: TGTGCCAGCAGTCCCCAGGGCGGGGGAGTGTCCACAGATACGCAGTATTTT. This gives the protein CASSPQGGGVSTDTQYF.